Listed below are T cell receptor beta chains from one sample, sequenced in a study of OX40 agonist ivuxolimab in advanced cancers. Data came from immunoSEQ multiplex PCR; TCRdb stores just in-frame clones and leaves some out. The data show about 53,000 clones, 70% to 85% seen once. Sequenced material: CD4+ or CD8+ T cells sorted from blood, taken in a trial of the OX40 agonist ivuxolimab. The source is an adult with an advanced solid tumor such as melanoma, head and neck, liver or kidney cancer. Each CDR3 is given with its conserved first and last residue. A D gene is named only where the DNA matches it firmly. Size values are once, few and many counts, or a class for expanded clones, and some rows have none.

clone_size	d_call	v_call	j_call	cdr3_aa	cdr3_nt
once	-	TRBV6-6	TRBJ1-6	CASTQGSDSPLHF	TGTGCCAGCACCCAGGGATCCGATTCACCCCTCCACTTT
-	-	TRBV19	TRBJ1-2	CASRTPIGGNYGYTF	TGTGCCAGTAGAACCCCCATAGGGGGGAACTATGGCTACACCTTC
-	TRBD1	TRBV19	TRBJ2-1	CASSMAHGQGTYEQFF	TGTGCCAGTAGTATGGCCCACGGACAGGGTACCTATGAGCAGTTCTTC
-	-	TRBV18	TRBJ2-7	CASSPPYPWEQYF	TGTGCCAGCTCACCACCTTACCCATGGGAGCAGTACTTC
-	TRBD1	TRBV7-6	TRBJ1-1	CASSVGQERTEAFF	TGTGCCAGCAGCGTTGGACAGGAAAGGACTGAAGCTTTCTTT
few	TRBD2	TRBV2	TRBJ2-1	CASSEGGGRGTEQFF	TGTGCCAGCAGTGAAGGGGGCGGGAGGGGGACCGAGCAGTTCTTC
once	-	TRBV19	TRBJ2-3	CASSIGTRFGDTQYF	TGTGCCAGTAGTATAGGGACCAGGTTTGGAGATACGCAGTATTTT
-	-	TRBV10-3	TRBJ2-2	CASSTGPNTGELFF	TGTGCCAGCTCCACAGGACCGAACACCGGGGAGCTGTTTTTT
-	-	TRBV28	TRBJ1-1	CASSLVGGAGEAFF	TGTGCCAGCAGTTTAGTGGGAGGGGCCGGTGAAGCTTTCTTT
-	-	TRBV29-1	TRBJ2-7	CSVGFGSYEQYF	TGCAGCGTCGGGTTTGGGTCCTACGAGCAGTACTTC
-	-	TRBV11-2	TRBJ2-1	CASSPPWELSNEQFF	TGTGCCAGCAGCCCCCCATGGGAGCTCTCCAATGAGCAGTTCTTC
few	-	TRBV19	TRBJ2-4	CASSIPGVVDIQYF	TGTGCCAGTAGTATACCAGGGGTGGTTGACATTCAGTACTTC
-	TRBD1	TRBV29-1	TRBJ1-2	CSVLGQYYGYTF	TGCAGCGTATTGGGACAGTACTATGGCTACACCTTC
large	-	TRBV18	TRBJ1-1	CASSPGIGNMNTEAFF	TGTGCCAGCTCACCAGGGATTGGGAACATGAACACTGAAGCTTTCTTT
-	TRBD2	TRBV6-1	TRBJ2-2	CASRLAGTGELFF	TGTGCCAGCCGACTAGCGGGAACCGGGGAGCTGTTTTTT
-	-	TRBV27	TRBJ2-7	CATSRRGRPYEQYF	TGTGCCACTTCTCGGCGGGGGCGTCCCTACGAGCAGTACTTC
once	TRBD1	TRBV10-1	TRBJ2-5	CASSRDREETQYF	TGCGCCAGCAGCCGCGACAGGGAAGAGACCCAGTACTTC
-	-	TRBV18	TRBJ2-2	CASSPIGPPDVGELFF	TGTGCCAGCTCACCTATCGGGCCCCCGGACGTCGGGGAGCTGTTTTTT
-	-	TRBV19	TRBJ1-1	CASSRRTVSTEAFF	TGTGCCAGTAGCCGCCGGACGGTTTCCACTGAAGCTTTCTTT
-	-	TRBV30	TRBJ2-3	CACGGSTDTQYF	TGTGCCTGCGGGGGTAGCACAGATACGCAGTATTTT
-	TRBD1	TRBV15	TRBJ1-3	CATSRGTGAGNTIYF	TGTGCCACCAGCAGAGGGACAGGGGCTGGAAACACCATATATTTT
few	TRBD1	TRBV29-1	TRBJ2-7	CSVAGQGFEQYF	TGCAGCGTTGCCGGACAGGGGTTCGAGCAGTACTTC
-	-	TRBV5-4	TRBJ2-1	CASSFTPSASLGEQFF	TGTGCCAGCAGCTTCACCCCGTCGGCAAGTCTTGGTGAGCAGTTCTTC
-	-	TRBV18	TRBJ2-7	CASSPSKAVTYEQYF	TGTGCCAGCTCACCTTCCAAGGCGGTGACCTACGAGCAGTACTTC
-	-	TRBV2	TRBJ2-2	CASSTGRNTGELFF	TGTGCCAGCAGCACAGGGAGGAACACCGGGGAGCTGTTTTTT
few	-	TRBV6-6	TRBJ1-1	CASSFQGSTEAFF	TGTGCCAGCAGTTTTCAGGGGAGCACTGAAGCTTTCTTT
-	TRBD1	TRBV5-6	TRBJ2-2	CASSLSYRGQKNTGELFF	TGTGCCAGCAGCTTGTCCTACAGGGGACAAAAGAACACCGGGGAGCTGTTTTTT
-	-	TRBV19	TRBJ1-1	CASSTPGLNTEAFF	TGTGCCAGTAGTACACCGGGACTTAACACTGAAGCTTTCTTT
-	TRBD2	TRBV5-6	TRBJ2-1	CASSLLGLAGAREQFF	TGTGCCAGCAGCTTGCTTGGGCTAGCGGGAGCTCGCGAGCAGTTCTTC
-	TRBD1	TRBV5-4	TRBJ2-5	CASSSGQGVETQYF	TGTGCCAGCAGCTCGGGACAGGGGGTTGAGACCCAGTACTTC
-	TRBD2	TRBV7-2	TRBJ2-3	CASSDRRGTSGVVTQYF	TGTGCCAGCAGCGATAGGAGAGGGACTAGCGGGGTTGTTACGCAGTATTTT
-	TRBD1	TRBV5-1	TRBJ1-5	CASSLETGGNQPQHF	TGCGCCAGCAGCTTGGAGACAGGGGGCAATCAGCCCCAGCATTTT
once	TRBD2	TRBV5-1	TRBJ2-3	CASSLGLAGTWGGGTDTQYF	TGCGCCAGCAGCTTGGGACTAGCGGGAACTTGGGGCGGGGGCACAGATACGCAGTATTTT
-	TRBD2	TRBV11-2	TRBJ2-7	CASSSLTGTSGSSYEQYF	TGTGCCAGCAGCTCGCTAACCGGGACTAGCGGGAGCTCCTACGAGCAGTACTTC
few	TRBD1	TRBV7-9	TRBJ1-1	CASSSTDRGEAFF	TGTGCCAGCAGCTCGACGGACAGGGGTGAAGCTTTCTTT
-	-	TRBV6-4	TRBJ2-3	CASTPDAGGTQYF	TGTGCCAGCACTCCCGACGCCGGGGGTACGCAGTATTTT
-	-	TRBV10-3	TRBJ1-4	CGTSGGIGEKLFF	TGTGGGACCTCTGGGGGGATCGGTGAAAAACTGTTTTTT
-	-	TRBV19	TRBJ1-5	CASTLGGGQPQHF	TGTGCCAGTACCCTGGGTGGGGGGCAGCCCCAGCATTTT
-	-	TRBV6-5	TRBJ2-7	CASSKSRASYEQYF	TGTGCCAGCAGTAAAAGCAGAGCCTCCTACGAGCAGTACTTC
-	-	TRBV4-2	TRBJ1-1	CASSLGPMNTEAFF	TGTGCCAGCAGCTTGGGGCCGATGAACACTGAAGCTTTCTTT
-	TRBD2	TRBV18	TRBJ2-1	CASSPPGLAGSINEQFF	TGTGCCAGCTCACCACCGGGGCTAGCGGGAAGCATTAATGAGCAGTTCTTC
-	-	TRBV19	TRBJ2-1	CASSRRFGDTIGWEYNEQFF	TGTGCCAGTTCCCGACGGTTCGGGGATACAATTGGGTGGGAATACAATGAGCAGTTCTTC